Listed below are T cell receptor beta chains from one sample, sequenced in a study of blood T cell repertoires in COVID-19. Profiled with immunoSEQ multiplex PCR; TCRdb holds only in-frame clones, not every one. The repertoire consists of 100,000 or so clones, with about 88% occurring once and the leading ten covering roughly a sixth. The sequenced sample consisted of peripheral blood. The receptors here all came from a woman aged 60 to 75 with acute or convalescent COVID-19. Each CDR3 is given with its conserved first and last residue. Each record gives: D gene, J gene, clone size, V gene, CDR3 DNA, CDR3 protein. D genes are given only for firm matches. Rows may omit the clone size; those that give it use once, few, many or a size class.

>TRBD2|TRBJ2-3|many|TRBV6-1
TGTGCCAGCAGTGAAGTACTAGCGGGAGGCACAGATACGCAGTATTTT
CASSEVLAGGTDTQYF
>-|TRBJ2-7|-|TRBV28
TGTGCCAGCAGTTCCGGACAGAACTACGAGCAGTACTTC
CASSSGQNYEQYF
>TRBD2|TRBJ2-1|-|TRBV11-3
TGTGCCAGCAGCCCTTCCGGGACTAGTCGCAATGAGCAGTTCTTC
CASSPSGTSRNEQFF
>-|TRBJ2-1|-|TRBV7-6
TGTGCCAGCAGCTCCGCGGCTGGCAATGAGCAGTTCTTC
CASSSAAGNEQFF
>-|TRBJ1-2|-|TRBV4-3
TGCGCCAGCAGCCAAAGTACAGGGTGGGGCTACACCTTC
CASSQSTGWGYTF
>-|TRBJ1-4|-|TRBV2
TGTGCCAGCAGATGGAGAGGTGAAAAACTGTTTTTT
CASRWRGEKLFF
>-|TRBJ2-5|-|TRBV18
TGTGCCAGCTCACCGACAGGCGTTCAAGAGACCCAGTACTTC
CASSPTGVQETQYF
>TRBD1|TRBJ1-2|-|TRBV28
TGTGCCAGCAGTCCAGGACAGGCCAAGGGCTACACCTTC
CASSPGQAKGYTF
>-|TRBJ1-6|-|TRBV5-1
TGCGCCAGCAGCTTGTTTATGCGCCCCCTCGTTAATTCACCCCTCCACTTT
CASSLFMRPLVNSPLHF
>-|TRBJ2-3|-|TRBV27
TGTGCCAGCAGTTTATATCAAAGCACAGATACGCAGTATTTT
CASSLYQSTDTQYF
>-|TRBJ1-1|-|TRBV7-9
TGTGCCAGCAGCGTCGGGACACACAACACTGAAGCTTTCTTT
CASSVGTHNTEAFF
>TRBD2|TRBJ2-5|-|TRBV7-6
TGTGCCAGCAGCTCAGGAGCGGGGGGCTTCGAGACCCAGTACTTC
CASSSGAGGFETQYF
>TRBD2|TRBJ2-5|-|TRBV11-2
TGTGCCAGCAGCTTAGGGTCTAGCGGGGGCGTAGAGACCCAGTACTTC
CASSLGSSGGVETQYF
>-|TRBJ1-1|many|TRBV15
TGTGCCACCAGCAGAGATCTGGGGGCAGGGAGGAACACTGAAGCTTTCTTT
CATSRDLGAGRNTEAFF
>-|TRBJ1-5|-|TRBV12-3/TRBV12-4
TGTGCCAGCAGTCGGTATAGCAATCAGCCCCAGCATTTT
CASSRYSNQPQHF
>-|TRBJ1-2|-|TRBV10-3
TGTGCCATCAGAGGAGCTAACTATGGCTACACCTTC
CAIRGANYGYTF
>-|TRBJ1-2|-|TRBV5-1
TGCGCCAGCAGCCCCGGGACAAATTATGGCTACACCTTC
CASSPGTNYGYTF
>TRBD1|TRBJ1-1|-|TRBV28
TGTGCCAGCAGTTTTAATAGGGGGCTTGCTGAAGCTTTCTTT
CASSFNRGLAEAFF
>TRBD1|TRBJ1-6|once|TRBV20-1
TGCAGTGCTAGTCCGTCCGGGACAGGGAATCATTCACCCCTCCACTTT
CSASPSGTGNHSPLHF
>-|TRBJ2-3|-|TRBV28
TGTGCCACCTCGCGCGGGGCTAGCACAGATACGCAGTATTTT
CATSRGASTDTQYF
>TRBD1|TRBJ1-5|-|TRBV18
TGTGCCAGCTCCGGGGACAGCCCTAATCAGCCCCAGCATTTT
CASSGDSPNQPQHF
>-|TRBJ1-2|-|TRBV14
TGTGCCAGCAGCCAAGTGCCAGGGCTCGGCGGCTACACCTTC
CASSQVPGLGGYTF
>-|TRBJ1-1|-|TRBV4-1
TGCGCCAGCAGCCAAGATTTTCCCCGGAACACTGAAGCTTTCTTT
CASSQDFPRNTEAFF
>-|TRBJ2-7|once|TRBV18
TGTGCCAGCTCACCGGCGGTTGGGGCAGGAGGGTTCTACGAGCAGTACTTC
CASSPAVGAGGFYEQYF
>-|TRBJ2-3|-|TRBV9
TGTGCCAGCAGCGTAGCTCTCCGGAGCACAGATACGCAGTATTTT
CASSVALRSTDTQYF
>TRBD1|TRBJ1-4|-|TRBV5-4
TGTGCCAGCAGTCAGGACAGGAGTAGTGAAAAACTGTTTTTT
CASSQDRSSEKLFF
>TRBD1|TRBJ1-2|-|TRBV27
TGTGCCAGCAGTTTAGAGTACAGGGGAGGTTATGGCTACACCTTC
CASSLEYRGGYGYTF
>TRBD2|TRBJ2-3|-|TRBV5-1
TGCGCCGGGACGACTAGCGGGGGCCGCACAGATACGCAGTATTTT
CAGTTSGGRTDTQYF
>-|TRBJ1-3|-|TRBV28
TGTGCCAGCAGTCCTACGTCGACAGCGATTGGCACCATATATTTT
CASSPTSTAIGTIYF
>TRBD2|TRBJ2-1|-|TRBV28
TGTGCCAGCAGCCCTACTAGCGGGGGTATCTACAATGAGCAGTTCTTC
CASSPTSGGIYNEQFF
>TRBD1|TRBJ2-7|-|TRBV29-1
TGCAGCGTTTCCGGGACAGGGTCGGTTGAGCAGTACTTC
CSVSGTGSVEQYF
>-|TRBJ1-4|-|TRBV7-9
TGTGCCAGCAACCCAGGGACTAATGAAAAACTGTTTTTT
CASNPGTNEKLFF
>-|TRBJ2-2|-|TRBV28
TGTGCCAGCAGGGGGACAATGAACACCGGGGAGCTGTTTTTT
CASRGTMNTGELFF
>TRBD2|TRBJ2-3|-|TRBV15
TGTGCCACCAGCCCCCGGCTAGCGGGAAGCACAGATACGCAGTATTTT
CATSPRLAGSTDTQYF
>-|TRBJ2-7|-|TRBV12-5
TGTGCTAGTGGTTTGATTCTCTCTAGCGTTCCTGACCGCGAGCAGTACTTC
CASGLILSSVPDREQYF
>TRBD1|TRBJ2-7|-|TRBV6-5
TGTGCCAGCAGTTATACAGGGGGCAACGAGCAGTACTTC
CASSYTGGNEQYF
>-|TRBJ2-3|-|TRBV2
TGTGCCAGCAGTGAATCCCTAGCTCTAGATACGCAGTATTTT
CASSESLALDTQYF
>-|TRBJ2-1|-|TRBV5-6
TGTGCCAGCAGCTTACAGCCGAATGAGCAGTTCTTC
CASSLQPNEQFF
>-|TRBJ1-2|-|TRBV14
TGTGCCAGCAGCCAAGTGACCGGGGATGGCTACACCTTC
CASSQVTGDGYTF
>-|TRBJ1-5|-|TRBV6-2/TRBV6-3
TGTGCCAGCAGTTACCCGGGGGGTCAGCCCCAGCATTTT
CASSYPGGQPQHF
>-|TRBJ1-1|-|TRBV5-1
TGCGCCAGCAGCTTGTTTTCCTACACTGAAGCTTTCTTT
CASSLFSYTEAFF
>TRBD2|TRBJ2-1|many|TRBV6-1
TGTGCCAGCAGTGAGAGGAAGCGGGGGGCCCCCAATGAGCAGTTCTTC
CASSERKRGAPNEQFF
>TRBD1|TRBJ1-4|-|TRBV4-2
TGTGCCAGCAGCCAAGATCCTGGGACAGGACTCCTCCGTAATGAAAAACTGTTTTTT
CASSQDPGTGLLRNEKLFF
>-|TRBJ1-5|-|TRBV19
TGTGCCAGTAGTATGGGGGGGTGGACCCCGGAAAATCAGCCCCAGCATTTT
CASSMGGWTPENQPQHF
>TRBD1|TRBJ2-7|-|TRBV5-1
TGCGCCAGCAGCCCCGGACAGGGGGACAACGAGCAGTACTTC
CASSPGQGDNEQYF
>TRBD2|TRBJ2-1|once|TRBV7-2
TGTGCCAGCAGCTCGGGACTAGCGGGGTCAACCGAGCAGTTCTTC
CASSSGLAGSTEQFF
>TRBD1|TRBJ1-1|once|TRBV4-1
TGCGCCAGCAGCCAAGGGACGACAGGGATGAACACTGAAGCTTTCTTT
CASSQGTTGMNTEAFF
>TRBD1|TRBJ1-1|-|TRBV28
TGTGCCAGCACTAAACATACAGGGGGGAACACTGAAGCTTTCTTT
CASTKHTGGNTEAFF
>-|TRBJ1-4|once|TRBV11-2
TGTGCCAGCAGCTCGAAGGGGGTCTTAGGAGAAAAACTGTTTTTT
CASSSKGVLGEKLFF
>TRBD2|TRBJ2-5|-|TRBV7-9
TGTGCCAGCGCGACTAGCGGGGGGGCGGCGACCCAGTACTTC
CASATSGGAATQYF
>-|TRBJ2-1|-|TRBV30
TGTGCCTGGAGTTGGGCTAGCCGGCACTACAATGAGCAGTTCTTC
CAWSWASRHYNEQFF
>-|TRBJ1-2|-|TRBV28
TGTGCCAGCATAACCACTCCAGGTGTGTCGGCGGGGAGCCTTACAGTCCCCTATGGCTACACCTTC
CASITTPGVSAGSLTVPYGYTF
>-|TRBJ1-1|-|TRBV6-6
TGTGCCAGCAGTTACGCGGAGTTGAACACTGAAGCTTTCTTT
CASSYAELNTEAFF
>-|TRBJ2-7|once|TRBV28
TGTGCCAGCACCCGGACTCTGAACTACGAGCAGTACTTC
CASTRTLNYEQYF
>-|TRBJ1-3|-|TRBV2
TGTGCCAGCAGTGAGATGCGGGGCTCTGGAAACACCATATATTTT
CASSEMRGSGNTIYF
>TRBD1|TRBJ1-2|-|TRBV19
TGTGCCAGTAGTATAGTTGGACAGGACCTCTACACCTTC
CASSIVGQDLYTF
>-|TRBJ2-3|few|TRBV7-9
TGTGCCAGCAGGTTCCGCGGGGGCGATACGCAGTATTTT
CASRFRGGDTQYF
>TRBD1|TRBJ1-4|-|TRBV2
TGTGCCAGCAGTCCCCTGGGACAGGGGGGGGAAAAACTGTTTTTT
CASSPLGQGGEKLFF